This T cell receptor (beta chain) was captured in a study of blood T cells in healthy people across ages. With a J-beta primer mix and a sample-barcoded 5' primer, a second PCR ran about 7 to 12 cycles. TCRdb called the 5' RACE reads again in MiXCR, with one record for every CDR3 protein. The sample includes around 900,000 distinct CDR3 sequences, more than 25% of them seen just once. In the case of this clonotype: A read error may be the cause here, since a much bigger clone is one base away.

The CDR3 extends over 15 amino acids. Germline V CDR1 and CDR2: SEHNR, FQNEAQ (reference sequence). The sequenced sample consisted of blood. The receptor's source is an elderly woman in good health. The gene calls are TRBV7-9 and TRBJ2-1, with 10 nucleotides matching TRBD1. The last part of the DNA fits TRBJ2-7 better; the J call may be wrong. The CDR3 nucleotides read TGTGCCAGCAGCTTGGGACAGGGGATCTACAATGAGCAGTACTTC. This encodes CASSLGQGIYNEQYF.